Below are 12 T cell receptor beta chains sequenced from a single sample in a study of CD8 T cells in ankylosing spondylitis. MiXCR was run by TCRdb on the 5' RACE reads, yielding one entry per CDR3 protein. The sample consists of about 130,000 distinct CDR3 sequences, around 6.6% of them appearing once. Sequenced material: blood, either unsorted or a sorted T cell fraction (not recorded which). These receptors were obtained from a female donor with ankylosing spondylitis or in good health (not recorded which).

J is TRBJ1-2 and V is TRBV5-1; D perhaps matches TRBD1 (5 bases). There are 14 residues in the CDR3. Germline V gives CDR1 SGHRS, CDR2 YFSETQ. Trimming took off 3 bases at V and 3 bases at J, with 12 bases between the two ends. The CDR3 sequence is CASSWDGSDYGYTF. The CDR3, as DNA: TGCGCCAGCAGCTGGGACGGATCGGACTATGGCTACACCTTC.

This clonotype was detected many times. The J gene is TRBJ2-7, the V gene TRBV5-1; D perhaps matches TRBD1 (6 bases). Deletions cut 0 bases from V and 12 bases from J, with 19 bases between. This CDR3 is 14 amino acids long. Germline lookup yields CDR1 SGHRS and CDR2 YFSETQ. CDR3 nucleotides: TGCGCCAGCAGCTTGGCCCCACAAGACAGGTATCCGTACTTC. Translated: CASSLAPQDRYPYF.

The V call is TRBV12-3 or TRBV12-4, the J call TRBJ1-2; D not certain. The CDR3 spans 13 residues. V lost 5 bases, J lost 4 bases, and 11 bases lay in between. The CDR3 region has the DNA TGTGCCAGCAGTCCCAGAGGTGGCTATGGCTACACCTTC. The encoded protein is CASSPRGGYGYTF.

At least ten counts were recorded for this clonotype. The CDR3 region has the DNA TGCAGCGTTGCTTCGGCGAGCAATCAGCCCCAGCATTTT. This codes for CSVASASNQPQHF. The chain has TRBV29-1 and TRBJ1-5, with D unresolved. CDR1 and CDR2 from the germline V gene are SQVTM and ANQGSEA. Trimming pared 4 bases from V and 1 base from J, leaving 8 bases between. The CDR3 loop spans 13 amino acids.

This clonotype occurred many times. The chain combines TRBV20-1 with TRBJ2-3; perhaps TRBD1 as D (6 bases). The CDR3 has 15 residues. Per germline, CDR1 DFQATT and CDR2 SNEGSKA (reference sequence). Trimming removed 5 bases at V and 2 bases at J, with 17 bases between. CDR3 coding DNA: TGCAGTGCTCCGACAGGACCCTCCCTCACAGATACGCAGTATTTT. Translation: CSAPTGPSLTDTQYF.

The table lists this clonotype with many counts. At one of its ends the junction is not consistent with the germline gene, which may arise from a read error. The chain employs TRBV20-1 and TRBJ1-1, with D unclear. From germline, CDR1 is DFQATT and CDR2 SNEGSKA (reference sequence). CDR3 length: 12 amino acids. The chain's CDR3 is CSARGWNAEAFF. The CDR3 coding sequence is TGCAGTGCTCGCGGTTGGAACGCTGAAGCTTTCTTT.

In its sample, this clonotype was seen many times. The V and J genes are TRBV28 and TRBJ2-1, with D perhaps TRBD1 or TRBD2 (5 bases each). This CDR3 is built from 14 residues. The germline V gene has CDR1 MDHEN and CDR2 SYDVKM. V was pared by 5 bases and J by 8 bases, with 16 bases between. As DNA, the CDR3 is TGTGCCAGCAGTCCGAGACCCTCGGGGCATGAGCAGTTCTTC. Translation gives CASSPRPSGHEQFF.

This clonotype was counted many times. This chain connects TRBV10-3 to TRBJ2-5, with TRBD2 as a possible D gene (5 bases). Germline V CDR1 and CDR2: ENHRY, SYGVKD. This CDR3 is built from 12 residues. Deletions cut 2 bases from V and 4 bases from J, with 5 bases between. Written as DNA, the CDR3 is TGTGCCATCAGTGAGGGAGGAGAGACCCAGTACTTC. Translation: CAISEGGETQYF.

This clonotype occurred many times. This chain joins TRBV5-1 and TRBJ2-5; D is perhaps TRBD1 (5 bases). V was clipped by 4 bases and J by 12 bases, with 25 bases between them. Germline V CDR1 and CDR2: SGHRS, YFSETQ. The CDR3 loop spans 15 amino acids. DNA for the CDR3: TGCGCCAGCAGCCCGGGTGCCGACAGCGCAGAAATAAAGTACTTC. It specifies CASSPGADSAEIKYF.

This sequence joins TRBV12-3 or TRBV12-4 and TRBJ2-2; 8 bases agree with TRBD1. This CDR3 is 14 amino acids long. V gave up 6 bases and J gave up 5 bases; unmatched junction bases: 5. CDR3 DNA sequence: TGTGCCAGCAGCCAGGGGGCTCAAACCGGGGAGCTGTTTTTT. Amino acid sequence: CASSQGAQTGELFF.

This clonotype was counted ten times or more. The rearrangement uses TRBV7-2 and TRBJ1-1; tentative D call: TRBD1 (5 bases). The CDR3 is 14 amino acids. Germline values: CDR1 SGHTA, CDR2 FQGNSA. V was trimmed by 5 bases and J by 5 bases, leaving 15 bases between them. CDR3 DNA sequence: TGTGCCAGCAGCCCCCCAGGGAGGGGAACTGAAGCTTTCTTT. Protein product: CASSPPGRGTEAFF.

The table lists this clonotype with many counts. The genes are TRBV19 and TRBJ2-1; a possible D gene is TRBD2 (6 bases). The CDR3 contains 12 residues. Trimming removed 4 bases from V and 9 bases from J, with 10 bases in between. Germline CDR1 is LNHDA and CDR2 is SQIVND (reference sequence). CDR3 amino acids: CASSSRDFEQFF. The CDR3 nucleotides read TGTGCCAGTAGTAGCAGGGACTTTGAGCAGTTCTTC.